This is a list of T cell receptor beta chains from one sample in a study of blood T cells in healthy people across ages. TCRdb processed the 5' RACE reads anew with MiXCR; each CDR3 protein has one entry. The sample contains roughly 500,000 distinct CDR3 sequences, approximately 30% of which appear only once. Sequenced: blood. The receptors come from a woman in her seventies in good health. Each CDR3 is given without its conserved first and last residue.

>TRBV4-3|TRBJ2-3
ASSQDEASDTQY
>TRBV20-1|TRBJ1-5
SASKERLLNQPQH
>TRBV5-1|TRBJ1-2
ASSLSGSNYGYT
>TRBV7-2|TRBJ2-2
ASSLFSVPGELF
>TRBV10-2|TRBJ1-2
ASSDSRTGNYGYT
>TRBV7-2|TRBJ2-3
ASSQVWGGGAGDTQY
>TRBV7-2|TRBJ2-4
ASSSQGAGDIQY
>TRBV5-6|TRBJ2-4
ASSKGNRQGSGIQY
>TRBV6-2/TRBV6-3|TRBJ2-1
ASSSTTSGDYNEQF
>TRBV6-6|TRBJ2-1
ASSRTGGANNEQF
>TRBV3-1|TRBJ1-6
ASSQEPNSPLH